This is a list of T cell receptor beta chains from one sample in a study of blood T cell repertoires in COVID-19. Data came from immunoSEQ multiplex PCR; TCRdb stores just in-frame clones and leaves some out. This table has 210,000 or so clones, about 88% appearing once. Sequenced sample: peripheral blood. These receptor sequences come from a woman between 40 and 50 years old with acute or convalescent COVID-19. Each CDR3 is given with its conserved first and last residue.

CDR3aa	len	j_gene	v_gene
CASSQEGRGTEAFF	14	TRBJ1-1	TRBV4-1
CASSYRRGTLNTEAFF	16	TRBJ1-1	TRBV6-5
CASSYGEGWPQHF	13	TRBJ1-5	TRBV6-5
CASSLKQGAPQYF	13	TRBJ2-5	TRBV12-3/TRBV12-4
CASTSHPGTGELFF	14	TRBJ2-2	TRBV6-5
CASSPRLGGAAQHF	14	TRBJ1-5	TRBV5-6
CAISDQVVGEKLFF	14	TRBJ1-4	TRBV10-3
CASSVGTSGATGELFF	16	TRBJ2-2	TRBV9
CASSIGTYNEKLFF	14	TRBJ1-4	TRBV11-2
CASSPQGSPLHF	12	TRBJ1-6	TRBV19
CASSPVGRDTGELFF	15	TRBJ2-2	TRBV18
CASSLRGGGDTQYF	14	TRBJ2-3	TRBV5-4
CASTREGRQPQHF	13	TRBJ1-5	TRBV2
CASSQSYVQETQYF	14	TRBJ2-5	TRBV23-1
CATSDTPRTGGGNEQFF	17	TRBJ2-1	TRBV24-1
CASSQRGIQETQYF	14	TRBJ2-5	TRBV3-1/TRBV3-2
CASSATFRRGNSPLHF	16	TRBJ1-6	TRBV2
CASSLTNLPGQRFTQNTGELFF	22	TRBJ2-2	TRBV27
CASSSSQGPLANYGYTF	17	TRBJ1-2	TRBV27
CASSQVAGHYSYNEQFF	17	TRBJ2-1	TRBV4-2
CASSTGTGGRGYTF	14	TRBJ1-2	TRBV19
CASSLLAAGASEAFF	15	TRBJ1-1	TRBV3-1/TRBV3-2
CASSSVGDNTEAFF	14	TRBJ1-1	TRBV19
CASSSRQSPTGELFF	15	TRBJ2-2	TRBV11-3
CASSISGGGQYF	12	TRBJ2-3	TRBV19
CASSQLGGATDTQYF	15	TRBJ2-3	TRBV3-1/TRBV3-2
CASSIRHLRTDTQYF	15	TRBJ2-3	TRBV19
CASSSRGQSEKLFF	14	TRBJ1-4	TRBV7-6
CASSYRPKNTEAFF	14	TRBJ1-1	TRBV6-5
CASSLRTGSSYNSPLHF	17	TRBJ1-6	TRBV5-6
CASSHRVNTEAFF	13	TRBJ1-1	TRBV27
CASSQFNSGSGNTIYF	16	TRBJ1-3	TRBV3-1/TRBV3-2
CASGKQGLNTEAFF	14	TRBJ1-1	TRBV27
CASSMGLAGTDTQYF	15	TRBJ2-3	TRBV7-2
CASSGITGNTEAFF	14	TRBJ1-1	TRBV25-1
CASGRQGNSPLHF	13	TRBJ1-6	TRBV2
CASSERLAGGPYNEQFF	17	TRBJ2-1	TRBV2
CASSLTGDYGYTF	13	TRBJ1-2	TRBV5-5
CASSQFLGGEGYTF	14	TRBJ1-2	TRBV10-2
CSATREEKLFF	11	TRBJ1-4	TRBV20-1
CATSRPSRGNQPQHF	15	TRBJ1-5	TRBV15
CASSRSQRTEAFF	13	TRBJ1-1	TRBV11-2
CASSQERRVGGYTF	14	TRBJ1-2	TRBV3-1/TRBV3-2
CASSLGAGGLLVPLHF	16	TRBJ1-6	TRBV7-2
CASSLQGRPGEKLFF	15	TRBJ1-4	TRBV27
CASSLEGGGSGEQFF	15	TRBJ2-1	TRBV5-6
CASSYSTGGNNSPLHF	16	TRBJ1-6	TRBV6-6
CASSPTGLLYGYTF	14	TRBJ1-2	TRBV14